The TCR beta chain described here comes from a study of blood T cell repertoires in COVID-19. Sequencing was performed with immunoSEQ multiplex PCR; in TCRdb, only in-frame clones are kept and a portion is missing. The sample lists 87,000 or so clones, under 85% occurring once. The CDR3 contains 13 residues. Per germline, CDR1 LGHNT and CDR2 FRNRAP. V gave up 4 bases and J gave up 1 base, with 7 bases separating them. The sequenced sample consisted of peripheral blood. The V gene is TRBV12-5, the J gene TRBJ1-1, with D perhaps matching TRBD1 (6 bases). The TCR originated in a woman in her 70s with acute or convalescent COVID-19. This CDR3 is CASGSTGNTEAFF. The CDR3 bases are TGTGCTAGTGGTTCGACAGGGAACACTGAAGCTTTCTTT. The variable domain in full, completed from reference TRBV12-5 and TRBJ1-1, reads DARVTQTPRHKVTEMGQEVTMRCQPILGHNTVFWYRQTMMQGLELLAYFRNRAPLDDSGMPKDRFSAEMPDATLATLKIQPSEPRDSAVYFCASGSTGNTEAFFGQGTRLTVV.